This TCR beta chain was sequenced during a study of blood T cells in healthy people across ages. A second PCR of about 7 to 11 cycles used a sample-barcoded 5' primer and a J-beta primer mix. CDR3-containing paired-end reads numbering at least 2.5 million came from each sample. TCRdb recomputed calls from the 5' RACE reads with MiXCR, one row per CDR3 protein. The repertoire holds about 900,000 distinct CDR3 sequences, around 48% seen once, with over 10% in the top ten. The CDR3 runs 16 residues. Germline V gene sequence: CDR1 SGHTA, CDR2 FQGNSA. The V gene is TRBV7-2, the J gene TRBJ2-7; 10 positions agree with TRBD2. Judging by the DNA end, TRBJ2-5 fits better; the J call may be wrong. The sequence derives from a man aged 25 to 40 in good health. The sequenced sample consisted of blood. CDR3: CASSLVSGGAEETQYF. CDR3 DNA sequence: TGTGCCAGCAGCTTAGTAAGCGGGGGGGCGGAAGAGACCCAGTACTTC.